Given below is one T cell receptor (beta chain) in context. This clone was counted once. Its specific antigen is unknown. There are no base qualities to consult, and no much larger clone falls within one base. The V end gives up 2 bases and the J end 9 bases, leaving 9 bases in the junction not matched to a gene. As encoded in the germline V gene, CDR1 is SGHVS while CDR2 is FQNEAQ. The CDR3 spans 17 residues, from the cysteine through the phenylalanine. Of the read, only the CDR3 DNA is kept; its 51 bases are in frame from base 1. The sample belongs to a study of TIL therapy for anti-PD-1-resistant metastatic lung cancer (dated by TCRdb to the early 2020s). About the study as a whole: Tumors were harvested before any PD-1/PD-L1 blockade; patients then received nivolumab, and those progressing received lymphodepletion, expanded TIL infusion and IL-2. Enrolled patients had a median age of almost 55 years (range 38-75) and a median tumor PD-L1 proportion score of 6%. Most of the cohort had lung adenocarcinoma, a few tumors were EGFR-mutant and two were ALK-rearranged, and half of the patients were current or former smokers. Across the cohort, whole-exome sequencing showed a median non-synonymous tumor mutation burden of approximately 1.5 mutations per megabase. Tumor and peripheral blood T cell receptor beta sequencing was used to track clonotypes across tumor, expanded TIL product and serial blood samples.

TCR beta CDR3 regions were amplified from genomic DNA by bias-controlled multiplex PCR with the immunoSEQ v3 hsTCRB kit. TCR libraries were sequenced on an Illumina NextSeq 500 to roughly 2 million read pairs for survey level or about 5-6.5 million for deep level. Concerning the study's data processing: V, D and J genes were assigned, non-productive sequences were removed, and clonality was reported by immunoSEQ Analyzer software. Repertoires were compared using productive Simpson clonality and Morisita overlap index of productive TRB rearrangements between infused TIL and blood. Absolute clonotype counts in blood were estimated as lymphocyte count times CD3+ fraction times the clone's productive frequency. What TCRdb holds here is the immuneACCESS table cut down to in-frame rearrangements. Part of the clones is not present; checked against another copy, under half of the missing clones reflect an unresolved V gene, and the others are unexplained. V, J and clone size are those of that table, while D and trimming were read from the DNA. Across this sample there are tens of thousands of clones, with around three quarters seen only once. Together, the top ten hold about 15% of the sample.

Explained via the paper, the time point label denotes: pre-treatment sample, taken before nivolumab and TIL therapy. Adults with stage 4 NSCLC were enrolled in a dual-center phase I trial from 2017 to early 2020. Samples came from a single-arm, open-label phase I trial of tumor-infiltrating lymphocyte therapy with nivolumab in advanced non-small cell lung cancer. Blood mononuclear cells from EDTA tubes were isolated by Ficoll gradient, snap-frozen as pellets, and DNA was extracted with a Qiagen mini-prep kit. General study outcomes and caveats: The cohort was highly selected, including more treatment-naive, never-smoker and oncogene-addicted patients than is typical, which limits generalizability. The study protocol defined all tumor marker inferences as exploratory. Infused TIL clonotypes partially replaced the baseline peripheral repertoire then decayed over months, with no apparent association between persistence and response.

The TCR sequence derives from a man in his sixties or seventies with non-small cell lung cancer. The receptor chain draws on TRBV7-8 and TRBJ2-1, and TRBD2 aligns with 14 junction nucleotides. This specimen was blood, taken at baseline. Here the CDR3 is given as CASSLRLTSGREGEQFF. The DNA reads TGTGCCAGCAGCTTACGACTGACTAGCGGGAGGGAGGGTGAGCAGTTCTTC.